What follows describes a single TCR beta chain. These data belong to a study of blood T cell repertoires in COVID-19. Whole-study context: Material from acute and convalescent COVID-19 was sourced from the United States, Italy and Spain. Sample material is recorded as cDNA or gDNA derived from T cells, B-cell-depleted T cells, or PBMCs.

The junction had 6 bases not matched to a gene; V was cut back by 2 bases and J by 6 bases. Per the germline V gene, CDR1 is SGHDN and CDR2 is FVKESK. This CDR3 contains 15 residues. Original analysis: Estimated nucleated cell counts came from reference gene primer amplification. Measured with immunoSEQ multiplex PCR; TCRdb has only the in-frame clones, and not every one. The V and J calls and clone size are taken from that table; D and trimming were inferred from the DNA. The table lists 60,000 to 65,000 clones, 84% of them singletons. The sequenced material came from peripheral blood. This TCR came from a woman aged 60-75 years with acute or convalescent COVID-19. The rearrangement uses TRBV14 and TRBJ2-2; 7 bases match TRBD1. CDR3 sequence reads: CASSQNRGNAGELFF. CDR3 bases: TGTGCCAGCAGCCAAAACAGGGGCAACGCCGGGGAGCTGTTTTTT.